This TCR beta chain appears in the sequencing data of a study of response to subunit inactivated influenza vaccine. TCRdb analysed the RT-PCR reads with MiXCR anew, one entry per CDR3 protein. The data contain hundreds of thousands of distinct CDR3 sequences, approximately 10% of them singletons. Notes on the study in general: With each seasonal influenza vaccination, the authors suggested, few new T cells are recruited.

This clonotype appeared many times. Its antigen is not known. Trimming pared 3 bases from V and 3 bases from J, leaving 9 bases between. Germline loops: CDR1 SNHLY, CDR2 FYNNEI. The length of the CDR3 is 14 residues. The chain employs TRBV2 and TRBJ2-1; possible D gene TRBD1, 6 bases. Sequenced material: PBMCs from blood, taken on the day of vaccination. The TCR comes from a man aged 50 to 60 who received an inactivated influenza vaccine. The CDR3 spells CASSDGRGYNEQFF. CDR3 in DNA: TGTGCCAGCAGTGATGGCAGGGGCTACAATGAGCAGTTCTTC.